The T cell receptor beta chain under discussion was sequenced for a study of control samples from healthy donors and cancer patients. This CDR3 spans 9 amino acids. Trimming cost V 6 bases and J 13 bases, with 11 bases left between them. Germline V lookup: CDR1 SGDLS, CDR2 YYNGEE. Repertoires were generated with immunoSEQ multiplex PCR, while TCRdb's copy carries only in-frame clones and drops some. The table records about 150,000 clones, 91% of them present only once. This rearrangement joins TRBV9 to TRBJ2-7; D not resolved. Sequenced: blood. The origin of this receptor is a man aged 25 to 40 in good health. CDR3 DNA sequence: TGTGCCAGCACCCCGTCAAGATACTTC. Translating it yields CASTPSRYF.